The clone carrying this TCR beta chain has ten or more counts. Its antigen is unidentified. Sample-barcoded 5' priming and a J-beta primer mix drove a second PCR of roughly 7 to 11 cycles. TCRdb recomputed calls from the 5' RACE reads with MiXCR, one row per CDR3 protein. The sample carries about 1,500,000 distinct CDR3 sequences, roughly 27% recorded once. The data are from a study of blood T cells in healthy people across ages. Overall study findings and caveats: The percentage of naive T cells correlated strongly with TCR beta diversity. Whereas aged donors had fewer naive CD4+ cells, long-lived donors had more of them and higher diversity.

Each donor gave 9.5 to 10 milliliters of peripheral blood. The specimen was blood. The sequence was obtained from a woman in her thirties in good health.

The DNA for the CDR3 is TGTGCCAGCAGTTCTAGACAGGGATATGGCTACACCTTC. Residues: CASSSRQGYGYTF. The genes are TRBV6-5 and TRBJ1-2; the match to TRBD1 covers 7 bases. The CDR3 runs to 13 residues. J lost 5 bases, V lost 4 bases, and 4 bases had no gene match. The germline CDR1 and CDR2 sequences are MNHEY and SVGAGI.